This T cell receptor (beta chain) was captured by sequencing in a study of immune characterization of retroperitoneal liposarcoma. This clonotype ranks as large. Germline CDR1 is MNHNS and CDR2 is SASEGT. The CDR3 has 15 residues. Each CDR3 protein gets one entry after TCRdb re-called the PCR reads with MiXCR. The sample carries roughly 10,000 distinct CDR3 sequences, about 30% recorded once. V and J are TRBV6-1 and TRBJ2-1; TRBD1 matches at 9 bases. TRBJ2-7 explains the end of the DNA better; the J call may be wrong. This TCR came from a male donor with retroperitoneal liposarcoma. Sequencing was performed on tumor tissue. CDR3 nucleotides: TGTGCCAGCAGCCCGGGACAGGGAGTCTACAATGAGCAGTACTTC. Amino acid sequence: CASSPGQGVYNEQYF.